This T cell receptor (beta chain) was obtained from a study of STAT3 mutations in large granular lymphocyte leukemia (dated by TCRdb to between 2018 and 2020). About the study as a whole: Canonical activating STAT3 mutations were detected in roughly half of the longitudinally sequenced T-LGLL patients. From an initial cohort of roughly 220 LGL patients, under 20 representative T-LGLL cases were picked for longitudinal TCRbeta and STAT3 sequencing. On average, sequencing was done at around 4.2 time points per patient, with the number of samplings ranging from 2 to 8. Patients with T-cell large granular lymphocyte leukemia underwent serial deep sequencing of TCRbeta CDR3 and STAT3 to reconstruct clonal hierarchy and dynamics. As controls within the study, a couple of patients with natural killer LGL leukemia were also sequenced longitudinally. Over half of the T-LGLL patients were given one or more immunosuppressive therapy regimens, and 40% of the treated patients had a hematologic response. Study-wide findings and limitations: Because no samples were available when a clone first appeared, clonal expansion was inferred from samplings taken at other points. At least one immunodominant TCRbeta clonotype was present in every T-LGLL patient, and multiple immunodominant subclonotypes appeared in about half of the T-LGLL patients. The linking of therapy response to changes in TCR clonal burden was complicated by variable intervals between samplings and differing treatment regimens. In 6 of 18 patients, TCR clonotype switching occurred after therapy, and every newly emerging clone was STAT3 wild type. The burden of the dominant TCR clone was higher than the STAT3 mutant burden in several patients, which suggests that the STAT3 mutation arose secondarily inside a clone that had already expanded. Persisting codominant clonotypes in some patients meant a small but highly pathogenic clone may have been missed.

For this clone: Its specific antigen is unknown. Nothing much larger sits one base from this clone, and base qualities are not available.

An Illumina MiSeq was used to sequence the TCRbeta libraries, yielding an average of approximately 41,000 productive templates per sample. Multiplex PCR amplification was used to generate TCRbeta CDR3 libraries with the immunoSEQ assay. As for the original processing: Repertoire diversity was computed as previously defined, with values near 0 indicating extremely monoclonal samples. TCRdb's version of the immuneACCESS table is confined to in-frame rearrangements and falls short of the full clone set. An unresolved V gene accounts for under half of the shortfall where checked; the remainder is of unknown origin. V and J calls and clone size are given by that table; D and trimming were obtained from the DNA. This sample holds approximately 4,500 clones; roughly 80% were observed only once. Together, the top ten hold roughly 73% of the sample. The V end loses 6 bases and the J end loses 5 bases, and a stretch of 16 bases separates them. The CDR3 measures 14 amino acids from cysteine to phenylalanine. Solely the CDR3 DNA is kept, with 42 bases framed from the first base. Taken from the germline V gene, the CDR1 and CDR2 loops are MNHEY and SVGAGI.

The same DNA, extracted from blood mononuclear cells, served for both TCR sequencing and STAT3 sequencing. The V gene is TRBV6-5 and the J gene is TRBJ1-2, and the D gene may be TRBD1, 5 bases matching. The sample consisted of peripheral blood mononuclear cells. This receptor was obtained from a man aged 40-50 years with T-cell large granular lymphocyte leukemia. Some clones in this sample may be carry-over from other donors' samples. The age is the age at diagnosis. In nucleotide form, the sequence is TGTGCCAGCAGGCACCTCGGGGGGGAGTATGGCTACACCTTC. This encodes CASRHLGGEYGYTF.